Below, one T cell receptor (beta chain) is given with its context. Its recognized antigen is unknown. There are no base qualities to consult, and no much larger clone falls within one base. The source of the sample is a study of cytomegalovirus exposure and HLA in healthy donors (dated 2017 in TCRdb). For the wider study: An earlier analysis of roughly 610 of the donors reported about 260 Gb of sequence data and 117 million unique TCR beta sequences obtained from approximately 180 million T cells. Using immunosequencing, the study profiled T cell repertoires from 500 to 800 subjects and related those repertoires to cytomegalovirus serostatus. To predict cytomegalovirus infection status, the study combined high-throughput TCR immunosequencing, statistical association of individual TCRs with disease status, and machine learning. HLA typing included class I and class II loci at four-digit resolution. Several DR-DQ haplotypes were treated as single units for association and clustering because of strong linkage in the cohort. On average, roughly 240,000 unique TCR beta nucleotide sequences were sequenced per donor among several hundred genotyped donors of the cohort, with approximately 18% of those sequences being non-productive. A later genetic analysis took genome-wide SNP genotypes for about 65% of the 666 donors and used that subset as a discovery cohort. To decide whether each TCR beta V gene segment behaved as functional or pseudogenic, an earlier analysis of nearly 600 of the donors relied on high-throughput TCR beta sequencing. Along with the roughly 670-subject first cohort, a separate validation cohort of 120 different subjects was used. An early release covering 550 to 700 HLA-typed donors comprised about 320 gigabases of sequencing data and tens of millions of unique TCR sequences. Among the 398 genotyped donors, 81% belonged to the genetic ancestry cluster associated with self-reported Caucasian donors. Donor age, sex, ethnicity and CMV serostatus were compiled alongside the repertoire data. The study aimed to test whether cataloging public T cell receptors could reveal signatures of past pathogen exposure. In a later analysis, previously published TCR beta repertoires from some 640 donors were re-analyzed and high-resolution HLA genotyping was added so that TCR occurrence patterns could be studied. Typing coverage varied by locus: roughly 629-640 donors for A, B, C, DRB1 and DQB1; approximately 520 for DQA1; 606 for DPA1; 450 to 480 for DPB1. In the later analysis, no new phenotypic data were used to find candidate immune exposures; instead, reliance was placed on TCR beta sequences and their occurrence across donors. All discovery cohort repertoires had been generated on a single sequencing platform. Broad study findings and their caveats: The study gave a list of 150 to 200 TCR beta chains associated with cytomegalovirus. Most TCR sequences were seen in very few donors, while some public TCRs were found in many individuals. The cohort was sequenced for TCR beta chains only, and without alpha or paired-chain data the features that could be detected were limited. Roughly uniform sequencing depth across donors was assumed in presence/absence analyses, although this assumption may not hold. Strong co-occurrence of HLA alleles, especially DR and DQ, made assigning TCR associations to individual alleles difficult. In a later analysis, TCR association rates were found to vary across HLA loci, with the most associated TCRs seen for DRB1 alleles and the fewest for HLA-C alleles. An association between a missense DCLRE1C variant and V-gene and J-gene trimming of TCR beta chains was found in a later genetic analysis and replicated in an independent cohort. The 87-base-pair reads could not distinguish some IMGT-functional V segments, including TRBV6-2 and TRBV6-3, so those segments were excluded. Specific HLA alleles were associated with around 18,000 TCR beta sequences at a false discovery rate of 0.05 in a later analysis. A further reported finding was that TCR beta sequences accurately predicted the HLA-A and HLA-B alleles for most subjects in the first cohort. For the cohort, immune exposure information was limited to CMV serostatus. Compared with equally common non-associated chains, HLA-associated TCR beta chains in a later analysis were more clonally expanded and had lower generation probabilities. According to a later analysis, parvovirus B19, influenza, CMV and Epstein-Barr virus appeared linked to several top co-occurrence clusters. The authors suggested that the approach could potentially be extended to other disease states and immunological phenotypes. Correlated functional status among segregating V segments might be attributable to linkage disequilibrium, but an unknown experimental factor could not be ruled out. Because HLA typing was unavailable for some donors at each locus, only the typed subset was used in association tests. Three of the identified cytomegalovirus-associated TCR beta chains were confirmed in vitro to be specific for cytomegalovirus antigens. In an earlier analysis of fewer than 700 of the donors, most TCR beta V segments appeared in productive rearrangements about 87% or about 30% of the time, broadly matching IMGT annotations. Most CMV-associated TCR beta chains appeared to be HLA-restricted in a later analysis, and the HLA associations seemed to be driven largely by CMV exposure. The sequencing pipeline was judged likely to have produced a cluster of highly shared sequence variants as a technical artifact. According to a later genetic analysis, donors in an Asian-associated ancestry cluster had fewer N-insertions in productive TCRs than the roughly 700-donor mean. In both the original and validation cohorts, the classifier was reported to diagnose cytomegalovirus status with high specificity and sensitivity. Roughly 17 rarely observed V segments, including chromosome 9 orphons, were excluded from the earlier analysis of about 500 of the donors because counts were too low.

To prepare the library, the immunoSEQ multiplex PCR assay was applied. The multiplex PCR relied on a mix of 60 forward primers for TCR Vbeta segments and 13 reverse primers for TCR Jbeta segments. Amplification of the CDR3 region of rearranged TCR beta genes was performed with a multiplex PCR assay on genomic DNA. Amplified TCR beta libraries were sequenced as 87-base-pair reads on the Illumina HiSeq System. Concerning the study's data processing: A later analysis counted approximately 76 million unique TCR beta chains across the 500 to 850 repertoires, and 10 million to 11 million of these chains were shared by at least two donors. Raw reads were error-corrected and collapsed into unique sequences with a nearest-neighbor algorithm that merged closely related sequences to remove PCR and sequencing errors. Alignment of CDR3 sequences to IMGT reference sequences was used to assign V, D and J gene segments. Each retained sequence needed at least a six-nucleotide match to both a V gene segment and a J gene segment. A rearrangement counted as productive if the CDR3 had no stop codons and remained in frame with V and J, and every other rearrangement counted as non-productive. CDR3 was defined by IMGT convention, running from the second conserved V-encoded cysteine to the conserved J-encoded phenylalanine. The earlier analysis of 587 of the donors excluded sequences that lacked an unambiguous match to a single V gene segment. An earlier analysis of 587 of the donors called V segments functional above 56.7% productive rearrangements and segregating when the between-donor standard deviation exceeded 5%. To diagnose cytomegalovirus status from the catalog of TCR beta chain sequences, a statistical classification framework was built. A later analysis assigned V and J genes by comparing TCR nucleotide sequences with IMGT/GENE-DB human TR gene sequences. The TCRdist pipeline was used in a later analysis to assign CDR3 sequences and most-parsimonious VDJ recombination scenarios. In a later analysis, each TCR beta chain was defined by its CDR3 amino acid sequence together with its V-gene family, and reads without a unique V-gene family were excluded. As a way to deal with suspected cross-contamination and a sequencing artifact, a later analysis dropped 450 to 600 nucleotide sequences that were highly shared and had low generation probability. A later analysis calculated a clonal expansion index for each public chain from normalized within-repertoire ranks of inferred template counts. In a later analysis, generation probabilities were computed with a VDJ recombination model fitted to out-of-frame rearrangements, and the resulting probabilities were checked against IGoR. In a later analysis, TCR-TCR, TCR-HLA and TCR-CMV co-occurrence was scored with hypergeometric tests, and a repertoire-size bias correction was applied to TCR pairs. In a later analysis, false discovery rates were estimated by permuting HLA or CMV assignments 20 times. In a later analysis, co-occurring TCRs were grouped using DBSCAN, and TCRdist sequence similarity was added for clustering within HLA-allele-positive subsets. Repertoires with fewer than 30,000 or more than 120,000 public chains were left out of co-occurrence clustering, as were about five repertoires with anomalous nucleotide sharing. In TCRdb, the immuneACCESS table is reduced to in-frame sequences with V and J assigned. These tables do not hold every clone; where another copy was compared, an unresolved V gene accounts for under half, and the others remain unexplained. Clone size and V and J calls were adopted from that table, with D and trimming inferred from the DNA. This sample holds fewer than 150,000 clones; around 73% were observed only once. Around 15% of the sample is taken by the ten largest.

The cohort consisted of more than 650 healthy bone marrow donors. At the time of sampling, all cohort members were nominally healthy, though unrecorded immune exposures were likely present. CMV serostatus was recorded as positive for about 300 and negative for about half of the 666 cohort members, whereas no CMV serostatus was recorded for the donor in question. A peripheral blood sample was provided by each donor, and peripheral blood mononuclear cells were used for TCR beta sequencing. Genomic DNA extraction from the blood cell samples was performed with the Qiagen DNeasy Blood Extraction Kit. V lost 5 bases and J lost 9 bases, and the count of bases not matched to a germline gene is 12. From the germline V gene, CDR1 is SQVTM and CDR2 is ANQGSEA. Spanning cysteine to phenylalanine, the CDR3 consists of 14 amino acids. The DNA shown is the 42-base CDR3, in frame from base 1.

The V and J segments used are TRBV29-1 and TRBJ2-1; 8 of the junction bases match TRBD2. Specimen: PBMCs. The clonotype was recovered from a human donor in good health. The nucleotides are TGCAGCGTTTCAGGGCCCCCCGCGGGGGGTGAGCAGTTCTTC. Its product reads: CSVSGPPAGGEQFF.